This T cell receptor beta chain comes out of a study of regulatory T cells in long-lasting Graves disease. Study context: Freshly diagnosed Graves' patients had used antithyroid drugs for under 3 months. Overall study findings and caveats: Favoring TRBV28, TRBJ1-2 and TRBJ2-5 was a feature seen in persistent disease.

For TCR beta, libraries came from iRepertoire HTBI primers and Arm-PCR of CDR3 regions. TCRdb used MiXCR to reprocess the multiplex PCR reads, holding one entry per CDR3 protein. The table lists 580,000 or so distinct CDR3 sequences, around 16% of them singletons. This clonotype was found a few times. Its antigen is unknown. The CDR3 is made up of 15 amino acids. With V trimmed by 3 bases and J by 10 bases, 8 bases remained unmatched. CDR1 SGHRS and CDR2 YFSETQ come from the germline V gene. The time point was: newly diagnosed GD, antithyroid drugs for less than 3 months. With RNA extracted from PBMCs as input, the TCR library was made. The same sample was also used in a study of T cells in Graves' hyperthyroidism and ophthalmopathy. In that study: A set of HTBI primers served as the primers for a first-round RT-PCR of the TCR CDR3.

The receptor was derived from a man aged 18 to 29 with Graves disease. Sample: peripheral blood mononuclear cells (PBMCs), taken at new diagnosis, from a patient treated with antithyroid drugs. The chain couples TRBV5-1 to TRBJ1-6; 9 positions agree with TRBD1. Here the CDR3 DNA reads TGCGCCAGCAGCTGGACAGGGGTGGGGAACTCACCCCTCCACTTT. Its protein product is CASSWTGVGNSPLHF.